The rows below give T cell receptor beta chains drawn from one sample of a study of blood T cell repertoires in COVID-19. Profiling relied on immunoSEQ multiplex PCR, and the TCRdb table lists in-frame clones only, not all of them. The sample yields some 170,000 clones, roughly 82% seen once. The specimen was peripheral blood. The receptors come from a woman in her 70s with acute or convalescent COVID-19. The CDR3 runs from the conserved cysteine through the conserved F or W. D genes are given only for firm matches. Size is stated for part of the rows, as once, few or many counts, or as a class when the clone is expanded.

j_call clone_size v_call d_call cdr3_nt cdr3_aa
TRBJ1-2 . TRBV29-1 TRBD1 TGCAGCGTTGCCGTCAGGGGGCGATTTGGCTACACCTTC CSVAVRGRFGYTF
TRBJ1-4 . TRBV5-6 . TGTGCCAGCAAGGACACGGCCCATAATGAAAAACTGTTTTTT CASKDTAHNEKLFF
TRBJ1-1 . TRBV28 . TGTGCCAGCAACCCCGGATGGGGGGGTGCTTTCTTT CASNPGWGGAFF
TRBJ1-2 . TRBV18 TRBD1 TGTGCCAGCTCACCACCCAACAGGGGAGCTAACTATGGCTACACCTTC CASSPPNRGANYGYTF
TRBJ2-5 . TRBV5-4 . TGTGCCAGCAGCTTGCGTAAGGGGGGGGCTGGAGAGACCCAGTACTTC CASSLRKGGAGETQYF
TRBJ1-1 . TRBV5-1 TRBD1 TGCGCCAGCAGCTTAGGATCCGGACAGGGGGCAAGGACTGAAGCTTTCTTT CASSLGSGQGARTEAFF
TRBJ2-5 . TRBV30 TRBD2 TGTGCCTGGAGCATCTCCTTTCCGGTGGCCGGCGCGGGAGAGGTCCCCCAAGAGACCCAGTACTTC CAWSISFPVAGAGEVPQETQYF
TRBJ1-3 . TRBV3-1/TRBV3-2 TRBD1 TGTGCCAGCAGCCAAGCAGGGGGAGGAGGAAACACCATATATTTT CASSQAGGGGNTIYF
TRBJ1-2 . TRBV3-1/TRBV3-2 TRBD1 TGTGCCAGCAGCCATTTTGCGACGGGGGGGGACAGAGTCAGCTACACCTTC CASSHFATGGDRVSYTF
TRBJ1-1 . TRBV7-2 . TGTGCCAGCAGCTTAAATTTGGGGGCACCCCGGGAGAACACTGAAGCTTTCTTT CASSLNLGAPRENTEAFF
TRBJ1-1 . TRBV12-5 . TGTGCTAGTGGTTACTCTGGAGGTGGGAACACTGAAGCTTTCTTT CASGYSGGGNTEAFF
TRBJ1-1 . TRBV5-1 . TGCGCCAGCAGGACCAGGGTTGAAGGGACTGAAGCTTTCTTT CASRTRVEGTEAFF
TRBJ2-2 . TRBV11-2 TRBD2 TGTGCCAGCAGCTTCAGCGGGAGGGCCATCGGGGAGCTGTTTTTT CASSFSGRAIGELFF
TRBJ1-2 . TRBV2 . TGTGCCAGCACTAGGACAGAGGGCAGACGGGGCTACACCTTC CASTRTEGRRGYTF
TRBJ2-5 . TRBV13 . TGTGCCAGCAGCCAACTACAGGTTTTCCAAGAGACCCAGTACTTC CASSQLQVFQETQYF
TRBJ2-5 . TRBV14 . TGTGCCAGCAGCCCACGGGGGAGCCAAGAGACCCAGTACTTC CASSPRGSQETQYF
TRBJ1-2 . TRBV5-6 TRBD1 TGTGCCAGCAGCTTGACCCAGGGGGCGAACTATGGCTACACCTTC CASSLTQGANYGYTF
TRBJ1-1 . TRBV12-3/TRBV12-4 . TGTGCCAGCAGTTTAAGACAGGACACTGAAGCTTTCTTT CASSLRQDTEAFF
TRBJ2-5 . TRBV25-1 . TGTGCCAGCAGTGAATTTAACGGGGGGCGGCAAGAGACCCAGTACTTC CASSEFNGGRQETQYF
TRBJ2-1 once TRBV5-1 . TGCGCCAGCAGCTTGGAGGCCGGACAGGGACTAAACAATGAGCAGTTCTTC CASSLEAGQGLNNEQFF
TRBJ2-7 . TRBV10-2 TRBD2 TGCGCCAGCAATCGTCAGCGGGAAAGCTCCTACGAGCAGTACTTC CASNRQRESSYEQYF
TRBJ2-2 . TRBV12-3/TRBV12-4 TRBD2 TGTGCCAGCAGCCGGACTAGCGGAGAGCTGTTTTTT CASSRTSGELFF
TRBJ2-1 . TRBV7-3 . TGTGCCAGCAGCTTCCTGGACATCAGTGAGCAGTTCTTC CASSFLDISEQFF
TRBJ2-5 once TRBV23-1 . TGCGCCAGCAGTCATTACCCCGGGCAAGAGACCCAGTACTTC CASSHYPGQETQYF
TRBJ2-5 . TRBV25-1 . TGTGCCAGCAGTCCCCAGACAGGGAGGTGGGAGACCCAGTACTTC CASSPQTGRWETQYF
TRBJ2-7 few TRBV19 . TGTGCCAGTAGTACCCTCGACACTTACGAGCAGTACTTC CASSTLDTYEQYF
TRBJ2-1 . TRBV29-1 TRBD2 TGCAGCGTTTCCGGGACTAGCGGGATAAATGAGCAGTTCTTC CSVSGTSGINEQFF
TRBJ1-4 many TRBV19 . TGTGCCAGTAGTCCAAGAGCGGGGAAACTGTTTTTT CASSPRAGKLFF
TRBJ1-1 . TRBV18 TRBD1 TGTGCCAGCTCAGGGACAGGGACCACTGAAGCTTTCTTT CASSGTGTTEAFF
TRBJ2-6 . TRBV3-1/TRBV3-2 . TGTGCCAGCAGCCTCCCCCTGGGGAGTGGGGCCAACGTCCTGACTTTC CASSLPLGSGANVLTF
TRBJ1-4 . TRBV5-1 TRBD1 TGCGCCAGCAGCTACGGGACAGGGAAAGAAAAACTGTTTTTT CASSYGTGKEKLFF
TRBJ1-6 few TRBV12-3/TRBV12-4 TRBD1 TGTGCCAGCAGGAATCCCACAGGGGGGCCCCTCCACTTT CASRNPTGGPLHF
TRBJ1-4 . TRBV25-1 . TGTGCCAGCAGTGAAGCCGGACTGGTCGGAAAACTGTTTTTT CASSEAGLVGKLFF
TRBJ1-4 few TRBV19 TRBD1 TGTGCCAGTAGTAAGGGACAGGGGACAACTAATGAAAAACTGTTTTTT CASSKGQGTTNEKLFF
TRBJ2-3 . TRBV27 TRBD2 TGTGCCAGCACTACGGGAGGACGAGATACGCAGTATTTT CASTTGGRDTQYF
TRBJ1-1 once TRBV3-1/TRBV3-2 . TGTGCCAGCAGCCAGAGGGCTGCGAACACTGAAGCTTTCTTT CASSQRAANTEAFF
TRBJ2-5 . TRBV9 . TGTGCCAGCAGCGTAGGTCCTAGAGGAGAGACCCAGTACTTC CASSVGPRGETQYF
TRBJ2-3 . TRBV30 TRBD1 TGTGCCTGGGGACTGACAGGGGGGCCAGATACGCAGTATTTT CAWGLTGGPDTQYF
TRBJ2-2 . TRBV7-8 TRBD2 TGTGCCAGCAGCGAAACTAGCGGGGGGGCCCACGGGGAGCTGTTTTTT CASSETSGGAHGELFF
TRBJ1-1 . TRBV5-1 . TGCGCCAGCAGCTTGGATCAGGGGAACACTGAAGCTTTCTTT CASSLDQGNTEAFF
TRBJ2-7 . TRBV5-1 . TGCGCCAGCAGACCGGGACTTGGGGACTCCTACGAGCAGTACTTC CASRPGLGDSYEQYF
TRBJ1-6 few TRBV7-8 TRBD1 TGTGCCAGCAGCCCTGACAGGGTAAATTCACCCCTCCACTTT CASSPDRVNSPLHF
TRBJ2-7 . TRBV13 TRBD2 TGTGCCAGCAGCTCGACTAGCGGGTCATACGAGCAGTACTTC CASSSTSGSYEQYF
TRBJ1-1 . TRBV6-2/TRBV6-3 TRBD1 TGTGCCAGCAGTTGGGGGACAGGGAATCTTATACGGGCTTTCTTT CASSWGTGNLIRAFF
TRBJ1-6 once TRBV3-1/TRBV3-2 TRBD1 TGTGCCAGCAGCCAAGATACCGGGACAGGGGCCTATAATTCACCCCTCCACTTT CASSQDTGTGAYNSPLHF
TRBJ2-1 . TRBV7-9 . TGTGCCAGCAGCGAAACCTACCTAGATGAGCAGTTCTTC CASSETYLDEQFF
TRBJ2-1 . TRBV5-5 TRBD2 TGTGCCAGCAGCCTCGGGAGCGGGGGATCCAATGAGCAGTTCTTC CASSLGSGGSNEQFF
TRBJ2-2 . TRBV6-5 . TGTGCCGGTCAGGGGGGACCGAACACCGGGGAGCTGTTTTTT CAGQGGPNTGELFF
TRBJ2-7 . TRBV30 TRBD2 TGTGCCTGGAGTGCCGGACTAGTCTACGAGCAGTACTTC CAWSAGLVYEQYF
TRBJ1-2 few TRBV12-3/TRBV12-4 . TGTGCCAGCAGCCTCGACAGGCGCTATGGCTACACCTTC CASSLDRRYGYTF
TRBJ1-1 . TRBV6-1 TRBD1 TGTGCCAGCAGTGAGGAGGGGGCAGGACCCGTTGAAGCTTTCTTT CASSEEGAGPVEAFF
TRBJ2-7 . TRBV5-1 TRBD1 TGCGCCAGCAGCTTGGCACAGGGGGCTTGGGAGCAGTACTTC CASSLAQGAWEQYF
TRBJ1-2 . TRBV29-1 TRBD1 TGCAGCGTGAACAAGGGGGCCGCTAACTATGGCTACACCTTC CSVNKGAANYGYTF
TRBJ1-3 . TRBV4-1 TRBD1 TGCGCCAGCACCTGGGTGGACAGGGCGAATGGAAACACCATATATTTT CASTWVDRANGNTIYF
TRBJ2-2 . TRBV7-9 . TGTGCCAGCAGCTTAGAAAGTCCTTTGGGCTTCAGTACCGGGGAGCTGTTTTTT CASSLESPLGFSTGELFF
TRBJ2-1 . TRBV7-3 TRBD2 TGTGCCAGCAGCTCCCGGGGGGGGAGCTCCTACAATGAGCAGTTCTTC CASSSRGGSSYNEQFF
TRBJ1-3 once TRBV9 . TGTGCCAGCAGCGTGGGCACCTCTGGAAACACCATATATTTT CASSVGTSGNTIYF
TRBJ2-1 . TRBV2 . TGTGCCAGCAGTATCCGGGTCACATCATGGAATGAGCAGTTCTTC CASSIRVTSWNEQFF
TRBJ1-1 . TRBV5-8 . TGTGCCAGCAGCGTAACCGGGACACCCCCCCAAGGCGCTGAAGCTTTCTTT CASSVTGTPPQGAEAFF
TRBJ1-3 . TRBV3-1/TRBV3-2 TRBD1 TGTGCCAGCAGCCCACGGACAGGGGGAAACACCATATATTTT CASSPRTGGNTIYF